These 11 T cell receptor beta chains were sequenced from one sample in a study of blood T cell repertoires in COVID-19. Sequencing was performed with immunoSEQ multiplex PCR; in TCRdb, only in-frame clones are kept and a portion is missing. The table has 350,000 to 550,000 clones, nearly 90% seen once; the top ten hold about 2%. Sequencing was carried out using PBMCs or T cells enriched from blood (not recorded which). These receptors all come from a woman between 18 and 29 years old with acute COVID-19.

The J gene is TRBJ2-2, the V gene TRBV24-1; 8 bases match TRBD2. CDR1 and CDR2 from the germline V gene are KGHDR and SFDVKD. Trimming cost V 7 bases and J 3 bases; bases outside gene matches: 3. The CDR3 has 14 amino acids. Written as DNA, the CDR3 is TGTGCCACCAGCCTCGGGGGGGACACCGGGGAGCTGTTTTTT. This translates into CATSLGGDTGELFF.

CDR3 DNA: TGTGCCAGCAGCTTAGCCAGCGGGAGTGAGGGCATTCAGTACTTC. It translates to CASSLASGSEGIQYF. The V gene is TRBV7-6, the J gene TRBJ2-4; 8 bases are shared with TRBD2. CDR3 size: 15 residues. V was pared by 0 bases and J by 9 bases, with 7 bases of the junction left unmatched. The germline gives CDR1 SGHVS, CDR2 FNYEAQ.

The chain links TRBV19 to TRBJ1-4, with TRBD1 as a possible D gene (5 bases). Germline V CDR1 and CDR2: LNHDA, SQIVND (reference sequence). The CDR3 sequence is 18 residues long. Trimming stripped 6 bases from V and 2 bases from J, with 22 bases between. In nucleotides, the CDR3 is TGTGCCAGTAGCATACAGGCGGGGACCGTTACTACTAATGAAAAACTGTTTTTT. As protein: CASSIQAGTVTTNEKLFF.

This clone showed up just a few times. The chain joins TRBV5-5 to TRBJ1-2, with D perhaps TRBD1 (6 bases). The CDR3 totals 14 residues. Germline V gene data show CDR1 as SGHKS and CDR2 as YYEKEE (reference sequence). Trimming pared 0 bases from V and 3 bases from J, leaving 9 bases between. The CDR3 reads CASSLGGGDYGYTF. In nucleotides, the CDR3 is TGTGCCAGCAGCTTGGGAGGGGGTGACTATGGCTACACCTTC.

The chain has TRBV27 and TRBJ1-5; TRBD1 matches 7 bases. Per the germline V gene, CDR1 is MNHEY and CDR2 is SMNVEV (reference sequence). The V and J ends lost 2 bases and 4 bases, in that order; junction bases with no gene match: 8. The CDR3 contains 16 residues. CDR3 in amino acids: CASSLARSRGNQPQHF. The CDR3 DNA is TGTGCCAGCAGTTTAGCCCGAAGCAGGGGGAATCAGCCCCAGCATTTT.

CDR3 amino acids: CASSQDLAGGTDTQYF. CDR3 coding DNA: TGTGCCAGCAGCCAAGATCTGGCGGGGGGGACAGATACGCAGTATTTT. J is TRBJ2-3 and V is TRBV3-1 (or the pseudogene TRBV3-2); TRBD2 matches 9 bases. Per the germline V gene, CDR1 is LGHDT and CDR2 is YNNKEL (reference sequence). With 0 bases clipped from V and 3 bases from J, the junction kept 4 bases outside the gene matches. This CDR3 is 16 amino acids long.

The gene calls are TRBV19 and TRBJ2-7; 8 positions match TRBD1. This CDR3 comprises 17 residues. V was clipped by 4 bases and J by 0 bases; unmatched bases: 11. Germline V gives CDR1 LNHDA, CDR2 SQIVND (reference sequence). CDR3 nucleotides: TGTGCCAGTAGTACAGCATACGGACAGGGTGGCTCCTACGAGCAGTACTTC. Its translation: CASSTAYGQGGSYEQYF. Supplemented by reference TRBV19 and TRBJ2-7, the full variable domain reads DGGITQSPKYLFRKEGQNVTLSCEQNLNHDAMYWYRQDPGQGLRLIYYSQIVNDFQKGDIAEGYSVSREKKESFPLTVTSAQKNPTAFYLCASSTAYGQGGSYEQYFGPGTRLTVT.

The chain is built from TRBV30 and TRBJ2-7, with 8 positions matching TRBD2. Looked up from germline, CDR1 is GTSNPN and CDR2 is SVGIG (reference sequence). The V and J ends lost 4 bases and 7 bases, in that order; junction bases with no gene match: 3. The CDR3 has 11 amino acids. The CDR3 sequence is CAWKGLGEQYF. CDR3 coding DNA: TGTGCCTGGAAGGGACTAGGAGAGCAGTACTTC. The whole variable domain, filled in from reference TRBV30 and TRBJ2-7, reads SQTIHQWPATLVQPVGSPLSLECTVEGTSNPNLYWYRQAAGRGLQLLFYSVGIGQISSEVPQNLSASRPQDRQFILSSKKLLLSDSGFYLCAWKGLGEQYFGPGTRLTVT.

The CDR3 is CASSLVGGYGYTF. CDR3 coding DNA: TGCGCCAGCAGCTTGGTCGGGGGCTATGGCTACACCTTC. V is TRBV5-1 and J is TRBJ1-2; possibly TRBD1 for D (5 bases). This CDR3 contains 13 residues. The germline gives CDR1 SGHRS, CDR2 YFSETQ. Deletions cut 0 bases from V and 4 bases from J, with 7 bases between.

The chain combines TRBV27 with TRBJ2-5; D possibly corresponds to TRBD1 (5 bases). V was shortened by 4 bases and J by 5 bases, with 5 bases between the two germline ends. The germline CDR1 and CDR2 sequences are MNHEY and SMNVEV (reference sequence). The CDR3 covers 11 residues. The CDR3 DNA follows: TGTGCCAGCAGTTCAGGGGAGACCCAGTACTTC. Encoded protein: CASSSGETQYF.

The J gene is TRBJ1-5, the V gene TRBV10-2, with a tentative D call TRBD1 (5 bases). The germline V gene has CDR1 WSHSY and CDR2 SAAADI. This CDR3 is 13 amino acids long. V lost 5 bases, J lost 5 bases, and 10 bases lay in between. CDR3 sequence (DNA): TGCGCCAGCAGTCAGGGATTGGATCAGCCCCAGCATTTT. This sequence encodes CASSQGLDQPQHF.